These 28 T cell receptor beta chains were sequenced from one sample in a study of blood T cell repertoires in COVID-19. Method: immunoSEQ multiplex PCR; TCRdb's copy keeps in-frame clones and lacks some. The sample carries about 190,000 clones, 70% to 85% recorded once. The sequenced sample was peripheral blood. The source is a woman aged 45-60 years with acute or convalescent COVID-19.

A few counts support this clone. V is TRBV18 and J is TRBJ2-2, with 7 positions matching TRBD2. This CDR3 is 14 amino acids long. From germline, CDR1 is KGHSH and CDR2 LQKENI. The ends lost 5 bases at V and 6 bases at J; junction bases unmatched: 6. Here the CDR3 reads CASSETSPSGELFF. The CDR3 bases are TGTGCCAGCTCAGAGACTAGCCCCTCCGGGGAGCTGTTTTTT. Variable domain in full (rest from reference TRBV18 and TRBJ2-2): NAGVMQNPRHLVRRRGQEARLRCSPMKGHSHVYWYRQLPEEGLKFMVYLQKENIIDESGMPKERFSAEFPKEGPSILRIQQVVRGDSAAYFCASSETSPSGELFFGEGSRLTVL.

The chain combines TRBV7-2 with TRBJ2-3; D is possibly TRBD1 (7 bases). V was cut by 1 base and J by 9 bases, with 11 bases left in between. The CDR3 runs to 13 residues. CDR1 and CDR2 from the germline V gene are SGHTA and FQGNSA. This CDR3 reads CASSLEGGQTQYF. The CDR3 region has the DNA TGTGCCAGCAGCTTAGAGGGGGGACAGACGCAGTATTTT.

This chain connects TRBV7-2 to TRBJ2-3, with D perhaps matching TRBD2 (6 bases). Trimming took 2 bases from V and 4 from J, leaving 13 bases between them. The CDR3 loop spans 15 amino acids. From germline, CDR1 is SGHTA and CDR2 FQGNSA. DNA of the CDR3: TGTGCCAGCAGCTTAACTAGCACTAAGTCAGATACGCAGTATTTT. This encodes CASSLTSTKSDTQYF.

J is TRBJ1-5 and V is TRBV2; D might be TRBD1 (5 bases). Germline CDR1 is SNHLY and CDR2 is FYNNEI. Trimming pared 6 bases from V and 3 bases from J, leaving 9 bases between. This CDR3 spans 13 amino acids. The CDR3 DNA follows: TGTGCCAGCAGGGACACCTACAATCAGCCCCAGCATTTT. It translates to CASRDTYNQPQHF.

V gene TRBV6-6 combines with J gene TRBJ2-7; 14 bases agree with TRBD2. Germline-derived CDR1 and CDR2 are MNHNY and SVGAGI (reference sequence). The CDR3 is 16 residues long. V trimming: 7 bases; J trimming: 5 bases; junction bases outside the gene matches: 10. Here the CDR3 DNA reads TGTGCCAGCAACAGGGGGGGACTAGCGGGAGCCCACGAGCAGTACTTC. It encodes CASNRGGLAGAHEQYF.

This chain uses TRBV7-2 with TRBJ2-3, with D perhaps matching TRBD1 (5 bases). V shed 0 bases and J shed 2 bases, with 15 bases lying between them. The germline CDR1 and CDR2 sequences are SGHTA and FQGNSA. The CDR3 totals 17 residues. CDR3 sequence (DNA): TGTGCCAGCAGCTTAGCAGGGGCGAACAAACCCACAGATACGCAGTATTTT. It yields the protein CASSLAGANKPTDTQYF.

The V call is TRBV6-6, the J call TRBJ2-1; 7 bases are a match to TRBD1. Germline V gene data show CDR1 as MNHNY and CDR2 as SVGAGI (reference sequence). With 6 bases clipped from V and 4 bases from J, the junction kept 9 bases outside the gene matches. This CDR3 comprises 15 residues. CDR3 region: CASSSDRAPYNEQFF. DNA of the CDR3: TGTGCCAGCAGCTCCGACAGGGCCCCTTACAATGAGCAGTTCTTC.

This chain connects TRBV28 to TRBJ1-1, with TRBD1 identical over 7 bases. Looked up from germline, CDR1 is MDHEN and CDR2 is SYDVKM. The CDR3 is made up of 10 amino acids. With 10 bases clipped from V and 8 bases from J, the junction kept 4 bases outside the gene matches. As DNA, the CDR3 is TGTGCCACCCAGGACAGGGAAGCTTTCTTT. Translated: CATQDREAFF.

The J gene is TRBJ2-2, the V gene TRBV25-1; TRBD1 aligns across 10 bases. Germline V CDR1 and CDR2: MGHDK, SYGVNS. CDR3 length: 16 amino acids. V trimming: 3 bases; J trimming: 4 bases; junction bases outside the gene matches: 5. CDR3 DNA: TGTGCCAGCAGTGACCCTGGACAGGGGGGCACCGGGGAGCTGTTTTTT. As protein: CASSDPGQGGTGELFF.

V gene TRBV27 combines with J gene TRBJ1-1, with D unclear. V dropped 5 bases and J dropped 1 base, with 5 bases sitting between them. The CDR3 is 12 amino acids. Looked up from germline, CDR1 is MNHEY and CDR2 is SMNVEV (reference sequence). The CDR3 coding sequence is TGTGCCAGCAGTGAGAGGAACACTGAAGCTTTCTTT. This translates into CASSERNTEAFF.

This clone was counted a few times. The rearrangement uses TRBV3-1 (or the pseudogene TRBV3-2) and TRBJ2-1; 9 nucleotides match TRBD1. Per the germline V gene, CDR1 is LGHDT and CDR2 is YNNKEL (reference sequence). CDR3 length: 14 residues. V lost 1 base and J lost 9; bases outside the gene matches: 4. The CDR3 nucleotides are TGTGCCAGCAGCCAAGTGGGACAGGGCACTGAGCAGTTCTTC. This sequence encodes CASSQVGQGTEQFF.

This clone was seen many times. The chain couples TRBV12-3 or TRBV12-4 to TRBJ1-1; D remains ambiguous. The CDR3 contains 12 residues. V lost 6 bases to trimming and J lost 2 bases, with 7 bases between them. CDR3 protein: CASSRGNTEAFF. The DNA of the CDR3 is TGTGCCAGCAGCCGAGGAAACACTGAAGCTTTCTTT.

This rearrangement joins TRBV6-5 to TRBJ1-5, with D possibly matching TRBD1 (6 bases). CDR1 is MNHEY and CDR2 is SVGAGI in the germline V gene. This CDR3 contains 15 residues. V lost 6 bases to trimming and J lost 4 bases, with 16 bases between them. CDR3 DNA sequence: TGTGCCAGCAGGGGGGCCGGCACCAGAAATCAGCCCCAGCATTTT. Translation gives CASRGAGTRNQPQHF.

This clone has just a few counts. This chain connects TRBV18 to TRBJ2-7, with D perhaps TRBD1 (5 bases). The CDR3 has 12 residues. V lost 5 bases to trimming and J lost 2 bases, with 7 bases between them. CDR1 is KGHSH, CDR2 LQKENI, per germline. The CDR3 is CASSTGTYEQYF. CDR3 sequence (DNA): TGTGCCAGCTCAACAGGCACCTACGAGCAGTACTTC.

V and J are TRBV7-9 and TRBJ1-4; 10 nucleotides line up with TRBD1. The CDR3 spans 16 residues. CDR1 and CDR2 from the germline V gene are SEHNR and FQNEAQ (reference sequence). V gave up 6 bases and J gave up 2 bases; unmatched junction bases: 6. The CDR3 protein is CASSRATGGTNEKLFF. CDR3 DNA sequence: TGTGCCAGCAGTCGAGCGACAGGGGGCACTAATGAAAAACTGTTTTTT.

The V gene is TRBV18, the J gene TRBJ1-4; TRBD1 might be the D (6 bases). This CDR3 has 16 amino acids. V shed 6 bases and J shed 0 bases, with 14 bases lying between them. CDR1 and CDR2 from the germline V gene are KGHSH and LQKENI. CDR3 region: CASSMNRDATNEKLFF. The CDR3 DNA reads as TGTGCCAGCTCGATGAACAGGGATGCAACTAATGAAAAACTGTTTTTT.

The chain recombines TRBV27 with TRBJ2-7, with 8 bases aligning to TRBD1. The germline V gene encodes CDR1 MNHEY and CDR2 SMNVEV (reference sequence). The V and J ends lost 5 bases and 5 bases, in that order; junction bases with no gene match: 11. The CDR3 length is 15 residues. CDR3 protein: CASSKAGTGYDEQYF. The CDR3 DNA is TGTGCCAGCAGTAAAGCCGGGACAGGCTATGACGAGCAGTACTTC.

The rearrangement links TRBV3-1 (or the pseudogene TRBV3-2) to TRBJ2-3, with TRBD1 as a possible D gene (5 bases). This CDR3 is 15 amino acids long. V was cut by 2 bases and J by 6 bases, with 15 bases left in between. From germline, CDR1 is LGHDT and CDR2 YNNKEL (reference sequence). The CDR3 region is CASSQRGSVGDTQYF. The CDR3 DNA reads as TGTGCCAGCAGCCAAAGGGGTTCGGTGGGGGATACGCAGTATTTT.

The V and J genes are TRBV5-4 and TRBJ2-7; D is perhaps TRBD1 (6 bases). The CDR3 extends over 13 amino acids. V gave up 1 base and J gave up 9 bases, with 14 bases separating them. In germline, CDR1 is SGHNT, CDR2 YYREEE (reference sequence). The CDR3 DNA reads TGTGCCAGCAGCTTGATCTCCCAGACAGGGCAGTACTTC. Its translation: CASSLISQTGQYF.

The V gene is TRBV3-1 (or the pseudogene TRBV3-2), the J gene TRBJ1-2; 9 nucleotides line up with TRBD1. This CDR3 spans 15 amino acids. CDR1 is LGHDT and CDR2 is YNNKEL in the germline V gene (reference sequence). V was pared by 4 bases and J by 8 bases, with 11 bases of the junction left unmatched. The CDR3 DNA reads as TGTGCCAGCAGCCCTTCGGACAGGGGAAGCAGCGGCTACACCTTC. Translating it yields CASSPSDRGSSGYTF.

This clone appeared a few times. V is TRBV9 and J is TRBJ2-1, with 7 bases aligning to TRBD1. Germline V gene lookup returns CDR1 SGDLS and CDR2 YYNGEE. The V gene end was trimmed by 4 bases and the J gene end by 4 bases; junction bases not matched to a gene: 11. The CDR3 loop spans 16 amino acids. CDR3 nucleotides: TGTGCCAGCAGCTTGAGACCCGGGACAGTTTACAATGAGCAGTTCTTC. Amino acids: CASSLRPGTVYNEQFF.

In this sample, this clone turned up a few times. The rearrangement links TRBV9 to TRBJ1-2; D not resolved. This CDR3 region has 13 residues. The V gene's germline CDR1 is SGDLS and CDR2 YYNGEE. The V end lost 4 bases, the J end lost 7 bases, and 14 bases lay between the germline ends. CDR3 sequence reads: CASSPMGAGGYTF. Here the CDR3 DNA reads TGTGCCAGCAGCCCTATGGGCGCAGGTGGCTACACCTTC.

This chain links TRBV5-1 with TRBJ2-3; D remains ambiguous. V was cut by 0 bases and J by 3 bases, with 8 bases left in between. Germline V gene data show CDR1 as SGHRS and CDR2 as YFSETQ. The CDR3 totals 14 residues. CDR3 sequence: CASSLGSTTDTQYF. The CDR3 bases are TGCGCCAGCAGCTTGGGGAGCACGACAGATACGCAGTATTTT.

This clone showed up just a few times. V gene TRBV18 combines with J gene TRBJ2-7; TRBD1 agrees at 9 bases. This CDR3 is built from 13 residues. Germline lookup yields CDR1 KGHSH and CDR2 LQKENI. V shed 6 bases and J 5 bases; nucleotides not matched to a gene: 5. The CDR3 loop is CASSWTGEHEQYF. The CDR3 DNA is TGTGCCAGCTCCTGGACAGGGGAGCACGAGCAGTACTTC.

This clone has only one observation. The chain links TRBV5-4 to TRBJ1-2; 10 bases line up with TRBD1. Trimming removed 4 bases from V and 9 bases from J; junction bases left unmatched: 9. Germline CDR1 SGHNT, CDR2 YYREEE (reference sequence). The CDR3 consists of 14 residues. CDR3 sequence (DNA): TGTGCCAGCAGCCTGACCGGGACAGGGGTGAGCTACACCTTC. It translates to CASSLTGTGVSYTF.

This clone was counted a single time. Here the CDR3 DNA reads TGTGCCAGCAGTGGGGGCGGTACCGGGGAGCTGTTTTTT. Its protein product is CASSGGGTGELFF. The V call is TRBV6-2 or TRBV6-3, the J call TRBJ2-2; tentatively, D is TRBD1 (6 bases). Germline V gene sequence: CDR1 MNHEY, CDR2 SVGEGT. This CDR3 spans 13 amino acids. Trimming stripped 5 bases from V and 5 bases from J, with 9 bases between.

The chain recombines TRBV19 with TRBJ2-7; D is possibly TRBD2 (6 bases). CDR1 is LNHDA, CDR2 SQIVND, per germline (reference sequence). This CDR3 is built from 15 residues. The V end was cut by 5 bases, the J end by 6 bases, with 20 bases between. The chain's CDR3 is CASSPSGSGNGEQYF. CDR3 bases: TGTGCCAGTAGTCCAAGCGGGTCCGGAAACGGCGAGCAGTACTTC.

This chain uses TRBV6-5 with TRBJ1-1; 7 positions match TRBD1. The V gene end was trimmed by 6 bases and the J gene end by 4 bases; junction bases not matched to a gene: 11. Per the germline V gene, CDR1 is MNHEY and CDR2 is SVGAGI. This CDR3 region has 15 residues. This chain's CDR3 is CASRDPGQAVTEAFF. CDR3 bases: TGTGCCAGCAGGGATCCTGGACAGGCGGTCACTGAAGCTTTCTTT.